Listed below are T cell receptor beta chains from one sample, sequenced in a study of T cells after yellow fever vaccination. Each CDR3 protein is one row after TCRdb ran MiXCR on the 5' RACE reads. In the table there are 300,000 to 350,000 distinct CDR3 sequences, about 10% of which are singletons. Material: CD4+ T cells sorted from PBMCs, obtained 45 days after the yellow fever booster vaccination. The receptors were sampled from a man younger than 30 who received the YFV17D yellow fever vaccine. Each CDR3 is given with its conserved first and last residue. The D gene is left open where the match is weak. Clone size, where shown, is once, few, many, or a class for clones that have expanded.

cdr3_nt	cdr3_aa	d_call	clone_size	j_call	v_call
TGTGCCAGCTCACCATCGACAGGCCCCTATGGCTACACCTTC	CASSPSTGPYGYTF	NA	few	TRBJ1-2	TRBV18
TGTGCCAGCAGTCCTAGCGGGGGGGCGGTCAATGAGCAGTTCTTC	CASSPSGGAVNEQFF	TRBD2	NA	TRBJ2-1	TRBV12-3/TRBV12-4
TGTGCCAGCAGCACGGACTGGGGGGCGTCCTACGAGCAGTACTTC	CASSTDWGASYEQYF	NA	NA	TRBJ2-7	TRBV5-4
TGCGCCAGCAGCCCGACTAATTCTTACTCCTACGAGCAGTACTTC	CASSPTNSYSYEQYF	NA	few	TRBJ2-7	TRBV5-1
TGTGCCAGCAGTTACTCGTCGGGCCCCTGGAACATTCAGTACTTC	CASSYSSGPWNIQYF	NA	NA	TRBJ2-4	TRBV6-5
TGTGCCAGCAGTACCTCGGGGTTTCAGCCCCAGCATTTT	CASSTSGFQPQHF	NA	NA	TRBJ1-5	TRBV6-6
TGTGCCAGCAGTTACTCGACGGCAGCAAACTATGGCTACACCTTC	CASSYSTAANYGYTF	NA	NA	TRBJ1-2	TRBV6-6
TGCAGTGCTAGAGGTCGGACTAGCGGGGCAAACGGGGAGCTGTTTTTT	CSARGRTSGANGELFF	TRBD2	many	TRBJ2-2	TRBV20-1
TGCAGTGCTAGAGTTGGCAGCTCCTATAATTCACCCCTCCACTTT	CSARVGSSYNSPLHF	NA	few	TRBJ1-6	TRBV20-1
TGCGCCAGCAGCCAAGATCCAGGAACTCGACACGAGCAGTACTTC	CASSQDPGTRHEQYF	NA	many	TRBJ2-7	TRBV4-3
TGTGCCAGCAGCTTAGCGGGATCCACCTACAATGAGCAGTTCTTC	CASSLAGSTYNEQFF	NA	NA	TRBJ2-1	TRBV11-2
TGCAGCGTTGCTAGGGTCGGCGGCTACACCTTC	CSVARVGGYTF	NA	NA	TRBJ1-2	TRBV29-1
TGTGCCAGCTCACCCTCTGGCAGGGGAACTGGCTACACCTTC	CASSPSGRGTGYTF	NA	many	TRBJ1-2	TRBV18
TGTGCCAGCAGTGCTTACCAGGTTTTTTCACCCCTCCACTTT	CASSAYQVFSPLHF	NA	NA	TRBJ1-6	TRBV25-1
TGTGCCAGCAGCTTAGGGATGAGGCTTGGAAACACCATATATTTT	CASSLGMRLGNTIYF	NA	few	TRBJ1-3	TRBV7-6
TGCAGTGCTTCTTTCAGACAGGGGCCGGTGAACACTGAAGCTTTCTTT	CSASFRQGPVNTEAFF	TRBD1	few	TRBJ1-1	TRBV20-1
TGCGCCAGCAGCCAAGGGGGGGCCGACTATGGCTACACCTTC	CASSQGGADYGYTF	NA	NA	TRBJ1-2	TRBV4-3
TGCAGTGCTAGTTCGGGGGCCCAGTGGAATGAGCAGTTCTTC	CSASSGAQWNEQFF	NA	NA	TRBJ2-1	TRBV20-1
TGTGCCAGCAGCTCCGAGGGTACCGGGAGCACTGAAGCTTTCTTT	CASSSEGTGSTEAFF	NA	NA	TRBJ1-1	TRBV6-2/TRBV6-3
TGTGCCAGCAGGCCCCGGGACAGGGGGTTAGATACGCAGTATTTT	CASRPRDRGLDTQYF	TRBD1	NA	TRBJ2-3	TRBV6-6
TGTGCCACCAGTGAGGCAGGGAAGAGGACAGATACGCAGTATTTT	CATSEAGKRTDTQYF	NA	NA	TRBJ2-3	TRBV24-1
TGTGCCAGCAGTCAAGCGGGGGTTCAGGTCACCGGGGAGCTGTTTTTT	CASSQAGVQVTGELFF	TRBD2	NA	TRBJ2-2	TRBV2
TGTGCCAGCTCACCACAGGGGACAGGGTCCTACGAGCAGTACTTC	CASSPQGTGSYEQYF	TRBD1	NA	TRBJ2-7	TRBV18
TGCACCAGCAGCCAAGGTTCGACAGCTAGCAATCAGCCCCAGCATTTT	CTSSQGSTASNQPQHF	NA	once	TRBJ1-5	TRBV1
TGTGCCTTCCGCAGGAATCAATACCCGAACACCGGGGAGCTGTTTTTT	CAFRRNQYPNTGELFF	NA	few	TRBJ2-2	TRBV21-1
TGTGCCAGCAGCTTGGTTCAGGGACCGATAAACATTCAGTACTTC	CASSLVQGPINIQYF	NA	NA	TRBJ2-4	TRBV5-4
TGCAGTGCTAGTGATAGGGGCAGACGCTCCTACAATGAGCAGTTCTTC	CSASDRGRRSYNEQFF	NA	few	TRBJ2-1	TRBV20-1
TGCAGTGCGACCACAGGGGTGGGGGCTAATGAAAAACTGTTTTTT	CSATTGVGANEKLFF	TRBD1	NA	TRBJ1-4	TRBV20-1
TGTGCCAGCAGCCTCCCGGGAGTGGGGCAGTTCTTC	CASSLPGVGQFF	NA	NA	TRBJ2-1	TRBV12-3/TRBV12-4
TGTGCCAGCATGGGGGGCGGACGTAGGACCCAGTACTTC	CASMGGGRRTQYF	NA	NA	TRBJ2-5	TRBV28
TGTGCCAGCAATAGGATACTAGCGGGGGGCCTAAATGAGCAGTTCTTC	CASNRILAGGLNEQFF	TRBD2	many	TRBJ2-1	TRBV5-4
TGTGCCAGCAGTTACTGGGCGGGGGGCCCAGATACGCAGTATTTT	CASSYWAGGPDTQYF	TRBD2	few	TRBJ2-3	TRBV6-5
TGTGCCAGCAGCTTTCCGGGGTCCTACGAGCAGTACTTC	CASSFPGSYEQYF	NA	NA	TRBJ2-7	TRBV11-1
TGTGCCAGCAGCCCCTTACAGGGGGAGTGCACAGATACGCAGTATTTT	CASSPLQGECTDTQYF	NA	few	TRBJ2-3	TRBV21-1
TGTGCCAGCAGCCTAACGGGACGTCCCGGGGAGCTGTTTTTT	CASSLTGRPGELFF	NA	NA	TRBJ2-2	TRBV9
TGCAGTGCCGGCCAGGGGCAAAACATTCAGTACTTC	CSAGQGQNIQYF	NA	NA	TRBJ2-4	TRBV20-1
TGTGCCACCAGCGGGGACAGGGGTACCTATGGCTACACCTTC	CATSGDRGTYGYTF	TRBD1	many	TRBJ1-2	TRBV15
TGTGCCAGCATGCGGGGTGGGGGAGCAGAGACCCAGTACTTC	CASMRGGGAETQYF	NA	few	TRBJ2-5	TRBV12-3/TRBV12-4
TGTGCCAGCAGTCCTCAGACTCGGCGGGCCCACGGGGATACGCAGTATTTT	CASSPQTRRAHGDTQYF	NA	few	TRBJ2-3	TRBV4-2
TGCGCCAGCAGCCAAGGGGCCGTTTTTCAAGAGACCCAGTACTTC	CASSQGAVFQETQYF	NA	few	TRBJ2-5	TRBV4-3
TGCGCCAGCAGCTTGGAGGCAGGGCTCGGAGCTTTCTTT	CASSLEAGLGAFF	NA	many	TRBJ1-1	TRBV5-1
TGTGCCAGCAGGTGGGACACCCAGGGCACAGATACGCAGTATTTT	CASRWDTQGTDTQYF	NA	many	TRBJ2-3	TRBV12-3/TRBV12-4
TGTGCCAGCTCCACAGGGGATGGAAACATTCAGTACTTC	CASSTGDGNIQYF	TRBD1	many	TRBJ2-4	TRBV18
TGTGCCAGCAGCGTAGGAGGCAGGGGAGAGGAAGAGACCCAGTACTTC	CASSVGGRGEEETQYF	NA	NA	TRBJ2-5	TRBV9
TGCAGTGCCCGGACAGAGGCGGGGGTAACTGAAGCTTTCTTT	CSARTEAGVTEAFF	NA	NA	TRBJ1-1	TRBV20-1
TGTGCCAGCTCACCCTTTGGGGGTCTTCAGGGTGAGCAGTTCTTC	CASSPFGGLQGEQFF	NA	NA	TRBJ2-1	TRBV18
TGTGCCAGCAGCCTGACTAGCGGGGGGAACACCGGGGAGCTGTTTTTT	CASSLTSGGNTGELFF	TRBD2	few	TRBJ2-2	TRBV9
TGTGCCAGTAGGCCAGGGGACTCTGGGGCCAACGTCCTGACTTTC	CASRPGDSGANVLTF	NA	many	TRBJ2-6	TRBV19
TGCGCCAGCAGCTTGGGGTATGATGGGAATGAGCAGTTCTTC	CASSLGYDGNEQFF	NA	few	TRBJ2-1	TRBV5-1
TGTGCCAGCAGCCCGGGACGTTACAATGAGCAGTTCTTC	CASSPGRYNEQFF	NA	many	TRBJ2-1	TRBV11-2
TGTGCCAGCAGCCCGACTAGCGGAACGAGCACAGATACGCAGTATTTT	CASSPTSGTSTDTQYF	TRBD2	NA	TRBJ2-3	TRBV7-9
TGTGCCAGCGGCCGGGACAACTCCTACAATGAGCAGTTCTTC	CASGRDNSYNEQFF	NA	many	TRBJ2-1	TRBV6-5
TGTGCCAGCAGCACCTGGACAGGGGCGAATGAAAAACTGTTTTTT	CASSTWTGANEKLFF	TRBD1	few	TRBJ1-4	TRBV5-6
TGTGCCAGCAGCGCCCAACAGGCGAACACTGAAGCTTTCTTT	CASSAQQANTEAFF	NA	NA	TRBJ1-1	TRBV7-8
TGTGCCAGCAGTCTTTATCTTACTGAAGCTTTCTTT	CASSLYLTEAFF	NA	NA	TRBJ1-1	TRBV7-9